This T cell receptor beta chain originates from a study of control samples from healthy donors and cancer patients. V was trimmed by 6 bases and J by 5 bases, leaving 9 bases between them. The CDR3 spans 12 residues. Germline CDR1 and CDR2: MNHEY and SVGEGT. Here immunoSEQ multiplex PCR was the method, and the copy in TCRdb shows in-frame clones only, minus some. This table has about 120,000 clones, around 90% appearing once. This TCR came from a woman between 70 and 85 years old in good health. The chain links TRBV6-2 or TRBV6-3 to TRBJ2-3; D might be TRBD2 (6 bases). Sequencing was carried out using blood. The CDR3 DNA reads as TGTGCCAGCAGCCTAGCGATAGATACGCAGTATTTT. Protein product: CASSLAIDTQYF.